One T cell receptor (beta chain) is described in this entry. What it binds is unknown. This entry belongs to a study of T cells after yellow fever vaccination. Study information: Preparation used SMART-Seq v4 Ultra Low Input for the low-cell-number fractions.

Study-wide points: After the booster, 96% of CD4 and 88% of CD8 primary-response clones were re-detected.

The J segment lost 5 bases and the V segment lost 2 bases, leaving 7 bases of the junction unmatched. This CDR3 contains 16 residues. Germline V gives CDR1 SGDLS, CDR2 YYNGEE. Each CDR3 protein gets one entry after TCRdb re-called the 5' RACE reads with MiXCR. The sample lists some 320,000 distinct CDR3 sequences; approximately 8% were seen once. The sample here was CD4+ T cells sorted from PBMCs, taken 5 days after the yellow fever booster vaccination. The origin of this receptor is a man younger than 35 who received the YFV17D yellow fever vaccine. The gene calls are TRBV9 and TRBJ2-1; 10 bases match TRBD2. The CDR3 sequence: CASSVRSGGAHNEQFF. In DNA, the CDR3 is TGTGCCAGCAGCGTTCGGAGCGGGGGGGCCCACAATGAGCAGTTCTTC.